Described below is a single T cell receptor (beta chain) sequence and its context. Its antigen is still unknown. A multiplex PCR was run with 60 Vbeta primers and 13 Jbeta primers. Data came from immunoSEQ multiplex PCR; TCRdb stores just in-frame clones and leaves some out. The sample yields nearly 110,000 clones, over 70% seen once. This entry belongs to a study of cytomegalovirus exposure and HLA in healthy donors. Findings and caveats of the study: The study recorded over 150 TCR beta chains that were cytomegalovirus-associated.

The CDR3 consists of 15 residues. Trimming removed 0 bases from V and 1 base from J, with 10 bases in between. Germline CDR1 SGHDN, CDR2 FVKESK. Sequencing was done on a sample of PBMCs. The sequence was collected from a female donor in good health and CMV-seronegative. The chain is built from TRBV14 and TRBJ2-7; possibly TRBD1 for D (5 bases). The CDR3 is CASSQEGHLSYEQYF. The CDR3 coding sequence is TGTGCCAGCAGCCAAGAAGGACATCTTTCCTACGAGCAGTACTTC.